This passage covers 17 T cell receptor beta chains from one sample sequenced in a study of blood T cell repertoires in COVID-19. TCRdb keeps only in-frame clones here, not all; method: immunoSEQ multiplex PCR. The sample yields approximately 240,000 clones, roughly 80% seen once. Sequenced input: peripheral blood. All receptors come from a woman aged 55-69 years with acute or convalescent COVID-19.

V usage is TRBV12-5 and J usage is TRBJ1-2, with D possibly TRBD1 on 6 matching bases. Germline V gives CDR1 LGHNT, CDR2 FRNRAP. The germline V and J ends were trimmed by 0 bases and 0 bases, with 23 bases remaining between them. The CDR3 totals 20 residues. CDR3 loop: CASGLVLSTLQGRANYGYTF. For the CDR3, the DNA is TGTGCTAGTGGTTTGGTACTCTCGACCTTACAGGGAAGAGCTAACTATGGCTACACCTTC.

The chain uses TRBV18 and TRBJ2-1; possible D gene TRBD1, 5 bases. V lost 3 bases and J 7 bases, leaving 13 bases between the germline ends. This CDR3 spans 14 amino acids. Germline V lookup: CDR1 KGHSH, CDR2 LQKENI. CDR3 protein: CASSPGPYENEQFF. For the CDR3, the DNA is TGTGCCAGCTCACCGGGGCCCTATGAAAATGAGCAGTTCTTC.

The rearrangement uses TRBV7-2 and TRBJ1-5; D is undetermined. The CDR3 runs 13 residues. The ends were cut back, 8 bases at V and 2 bases at J, with 10 bases in the middle. Germline CDR1 reads SGHTA; CDR2 reads FQGNSA. The DNA for the CDR3 is TGTGCCAGCGGCCTGATGGGCAATCAGCCCCAGCATTTT. Translated, it gives CASGLMGNQPQHF.

The sample holds a few counts of this clone. V is TRBV6-6 and J is TRBJ2-1, with a possible D match to TRBD2 (7 bases). The CDR3 is 11 residues long. Deletions cut 8 bases from V and 8 bases from J, with 10 bases between. CDR1 is MNHNY and CDR2 is SVGAGI in the germline V gene (reference sequence). The CDR3 protein is CASRGADEQFF. In DNA form, the CDR3 reads TGTGCCAGCCGGGGGGCCGATGAGCAGTTCTTC.

The V and J genes are TRBV19 and TRBJ1-5; D is possibly TRBD1 (5 bases). CDR1 LNHDA and CDR2 SQIVND come from the germline V gene (reference sequence). CDR3 size: 14 residues. V was cut by 6 bases and J by 1 base, with 10 bases left in between. CDR3 nucleotide sequence: TGTGCCAGTAGGGGGGAGGTGAGCAATCAGCCCCAGCATTTT. This codes for CASRGEVSNQPQHF.

This clone was found once. The chain employs TRBV10-3 and TRBJ2-7, with D unresolved. The CDR3 is made up of 14 amino acids. CDR1 and CDR2 from the germline V gene are ENHRY and SYGVKD. V dropped 0 bases and J dropped 3 bases, with 9 bases sitting between them. CDR3 residues: CAISESMSGYEQYF. CDR3 DNA sequence: TGTGCCATCAGTGAGTCGATGTCGGGCTACGAGCAGTACTTC.

V usage is TRBV28 and J usage is TRBJ2-7; no reliable D call. Germline V gene lookup returns CDR1 MDHEN and CDR2 SYDVKM. The V end lost 2 bases, the J end lost 6 bases, and 11 bases lay between the germline ends. The CDR3 runs to 13 residues. The CDR3 DNA sequence: TGTGCCAGCAGTTTACCCCGACATTTCGAGCAGTACTTC. This encodes CASSLPRHFEQYF.

J is TRBJ2-7 and V is TRBV10-3, with D possibly TRBD2 on 5 matching bases. Germline V gives CDR1 ENHRY, CDR2 SYGVKD. The CDR3 runs 14 residues. V was pared by 2 bases and J by 5 bases, with 13 bases between. The CDR3 DNA reads as TGTGCCATCAGTGAGGTAGAGCGGCTAGACGAGCAGTACTTC. It codes for CAISEVERLDEQYF.

This clone was seen only once. V is TRBV6-2 or TRBV6-3 and J is TRBJ1-1, with TRBD1 matching over 12 bases. Per germline, CDR1 MNHEY and CDR2 SVGEGT. The CDR3 loop spans 15 amino acids. With 6 bases clipped from V and 9 bases from J, the junction kept 11 bases outside the gene matches. The DNA for the CDR3 is TGTGCCAGCAGCCCCGGGACAGGGGGCGCAATCAAAGCTTTCTTT. It yields the protein CASSPGTGGAIKAFF.

This clone showed up just a few times. The chain combines TRBV10-3 with TRBJ1-4; 11 nucleotides agree with TRBD1. Germline V gene sequence: CDR1 ENHRY, CDR2 SYGVKD. With V trimmed by 10 bases and J by 3 bases, 10 bases remained unmatched. CDR3 length equals 16 residues. CDR3 coding DNA: TGTGCCAGCGGAGAGGACAGGGGGCAATCTAATGAAAAACTGTTTTTT. Its protein is CASGEDRGQSNEKLFF.

The chain has TRBV6-5 and TRBJ1-6, with D unclear. Germline lookup yields CDR1 MNHEY and CDR2 SVGAGI. Trimming removed 2 bases at V and 6 bases at J, with 11 bases between. The CDR3 is 15 residues long. CDR3 coding DNA: TGTGCCAGCAGTTACCGGGAAGCCGTTAATTCACCCCTCCACTTT. Protein sequence: CASSYREAVNSPLHF.

CDR3 sequence: CASSDSGGSYNEQFF. DNA for the CDR3: TGTGCCAGCAGTGATAGCGGGGGGTCCTACAATGAGCAGTTCTTC. This chain uses TRBV27 with TRBJ2-1; 10 bases align to TRBD2. The germline gives CDR1 MNHEY, CDR2 SMNVEV (reference sequence). The CDR3 covers 15 residues. V gave up 5 bases and J gave up 1 base; unmatched junction bases: 2.

The chain employs TRBV2 and TRBJ1-1, with TRBD1 matching 10 bases. Losses at the gene ends were 7 bases for V and 4 bases for J; bases not matched to a gene: 6. Per germline, CDR1 SNHLY and CDR2 FYNNEI. This CDR3 is 14 amino acids long. The CDR3 sequence is CASTMDRGGTEAFF. CDR3 DNA: TGTGCCAGCACCATGGACAGGGGGGGCACTGAAGCTTTCTTT.

This clone was seen a single time. This rearrangement joins TRBV19 to TRBJ1-5; D remains unclear. The germline gives CDR1 LNHDA, CDR2 SQIVND (reference sequence). This CDR3 spans 14 amino acids. Deletions cut 3 bases from V and 4 bases from J, with 10 bases between. CDR3 in amino acids: CASSMAVPNQPQHF. CDR3 coding DNA: TGTGCCAGTAGTATGGCAGTGCCGAATCAGCCCCAGCATTTT.

This clone appeared a single time. The J gene is TRBJ1-2, the V gene TRBV2; D possibly corresponds to TRBD1 (6 bases). V shed 5 bases and J shed 6 bases, with 13 bases lying between them. Germline V gene sequence: CDR1 SNHLY, CDR2 FYNNEI. This CDR3 contains 13 residues. The CDR3 loop is CASSIRDKDGYTF. DNA of the CDR3: TGTGCCAGCAGTATCCGGGACAAGGATGGCTACACCTTC.

The rearrangement joins TRBV5-1 to TRBJ2-7; 9 positions match TRBD1. This CDR3 is 16 amino acids long. The J segment lost 3 bases and the V segment lost 2 bases, leaving 9 bases of the junction unmatched. The V gene's germline CDR1 is SGHRS and CDR2 YFSETQ. The CDR3, as DNA: TGCGCCAGCAGCTTACAGACAGGGGGATCTATCTACGAGCAGTACTTC. Translating it yields CASSLQTGGSIYEQYF.

This chain joins TRBV19 and TRBJ1-2, with 9 bases that match TRBD1. CDR1 and CDR2 from the germline V gene are LNHDA and SQIVND (reference sequence). The CDR3 has 13 residues. V shed 6 bases and J 4 bases; nucleotides not matched to a gene: 3. The CDR3 loop reads CASRVQGAYGYTF. CDR3 in DNA: TGTGCCAGTAGGGTACAGGGGGCCTATGGCTACACCTTC.